Presented here are 21 T cell receptor beta chains from one specimen sequenced in a study of T cell changes during pregnancy in multiple sclerosis. Measured with immunoSEQ multiplex PCR; TCRdb has only the in-frame clones, and not every one. The sample has approximately 90,000 clones, approximately 93% seen once; the top ten hold more than 2%. The sample here was peripheral blood, taken in the first trimester of pregnancy. Every receptor here comes from a female donor with multiple sclerosis, enrolled in a pregnancy study.

This clone rates as medium-sized. DNA for the CDR3: TGTGCCAGCAGCGATGCAGGGGATGGCTACACCTTC. It yields the protein CASSDAGDGYTF. V gene TRBV5-6 combines with J gene TRBJ1-2; D is perhaps TRBD1 (6 bases). Germline loops: CDR1 SGHDT, CDR2 YYEEEE. The CDR3 is made up of 12 amino acids. With 4 bases removed from V and 6 bases from J, the gap between germline ends came to 10 bases.

The rearrangement joins TRBV7-9 to TRBJ1-5, with D possibly being TRBD1 (6 bases). The V end lost 5 bases, the J end lost 4 bases, and 15 bases lay between the germline ends. The CDR3 extends over 15 amino acids. Germline lookup yields CDR1 SEHNR and CDR2 FQNEAQ (reference sequence). CDR3 region: CASSRGGAGNQPQHF. CDR3 DNA: TGTGCCAGCAGCCGAGGGGGGGCAGGGAATCAGCCCCAGCATTTT.

This rearrangement joins TRBV28 to TRBJ2-5; D might be TRBD2 (6 bases). Trimming stripped 4 bases from V and 7 bases from J, with 22 bases between. The CDR3 spans 16 residues. Per germline, CDR1 MDHEN and CDR2 SYDVKM. The DNA of the CDR3 is TGTGCCAGCAGTTCCCCCGGTAGCGGTAAGGAGGGGACCCAGTACTTC. This encodes CASSSPGSGKEGTQYF.

The chain has TRBV9 and TRBJ2-2; 7 nucleotides match TRBD2. This CDR3 contains 16 residues. Germline assignment: CDR1 SGDLS and CDR2 YYNGEE. V trimming: 0 bases; J trimming: 4 bases; junction bases outside the gene matches: 6. The chain's CDR3 is CASSVGSGMGTGELFF. The CDR3 nucleotides read TGTGCCAGCAGCGTAGGGAGCGGGATGGGCACCGGGGAGCTGTTTTTT.

This chain uses TRBV2 with TRBJ2-1; TRBD2 matches 7 bases. CDR1 SNHLY and CDR2 FYNNEI come from the germline V gene. The CDR3 sequence is 15 residues long. The V and J ends lost 3 bases and 9 bases, in that order; junction bases with no gene match: 11. Here the CDR3 DNA reads TGTGCCAGCAGTGACCGGGACTACCCAATGGGTGAGCAGTTCTTC. It translates to CASSDRDYPMGEQFF. Full variable domain (missing parts from reference TRBV2 and TRBJ2-1): EPEVTQTPSHQVTQMGQEVILRCVPISNHLYFYWYRQILGQKVEFLVSFYNNEISEKSEIFDDQFSVERPDGSNFTLKIRSTKLEDSAMYFCASSDRDYPMGEQFFGPGTRLTVL.

The chain has TRBV7-2 and TRBJ1-6; possibly TRBD1 for D (5 bases). Germline V gives CDR1 SGHTA, CDR2 FQGNSA. This CDR3 comprises 16 residues. Deletions cut 1 base from V and 7 bases from J, with 14 bases between. CDR3 amino acids: CASSLEGRVRNSPLHF. As DNA, the CDR3 is TGTGCCAGCAGCTTAGAGGGCAGGGTGAGGAATTCACCCCTCCACTTT.

The chain uses TRBV9 and TRBJ2-5, with TRBD2 matching 7 bases. The J call may be mistaken, given a closer DNA end match to TRBJ2-7. In germline, CDR1 is SGDLS, CDR2 YYNGEE. This CDR3 has 15 amino acids. CDR3 amino acids: CASSVAAGVTYEQYF. The CDR3 DNA sequence: TGTGCCAGCAGCGTAGCGGCGGGGGTAACCTACGAGCAGTACTTC.

Only one count was recorded for this clone. DNA for the CDR3: TGTGCTAGTGGTTTGGCTACCGGGACAGGGGTCCCAGATACGCAGTATTTT. Protein product: CASGLATGTGVPDTQYF. The J gene is TRBJ2-3, the V gene TRBV12-5; TRBD1 aligns across 10 bases. Trimming took 1 base from V and 4 from J; bases not matched to a gene: 8. From germline, CDR1 is LGHNT and CDR2 FRNRAP. There are 17 residues in the CDR3.

The chain joins TRBV5-5 to TRBJ2-1; possibly TRBD2 for D (5 bases). V shed 4 bases and J shed 13 bases, with 15 bases lying between them. Germline V CDR1 and CDR2: SGHKS, YYEKEE (reference sequence). The length of the CDR3 is 12 residues. The CDR3 bases are TGTGCCAGCAGCACCGTAATAGCGACACAGTTCTTC. This sequence encodes CASSTVIATQFF.

The chain has TRBV9 and TRBJ1-1; 9 bases map to TRBD1. The V gene end was trimmed by 4 bases and the J gene end by 3 bases; junction bases not matched to a gene: 4. The germline V gene encodes CDR1 SGDLS and CDR2 YYNGEE. The CDR3 spans 14 residues. The CDR3 bases are TGTGCCAGCAGCTCCCGGACAGGGGACACTGAAGCTTTCTTT. Encoded protein: CASSSRTGDTEAFF. Combining the CDR3 with reference TRBV9 and TRBJ1-1 gives the whole variable domain DSGVTQTPKHLITATGQRVTLRCSPRSGDLSVYWYQQSLDQGLQFLIQYYNGEERAKGNILERFSAQQFPDLHSELNLSSLELGDSALYFCASSSRTGDTEAFFGQGTRLTVV.

The CDR3 DNA reads as TGCGCCAGCAGCCAAGTCGGGACTACCTACAATGAGCAGTTCTTC. Its translation: CASSQVGTTYNEQFF. V is TRBV4-1 and J is TRBJ2-1; 7 nucleotides align to TRBD2. CDR3 length: 15 amino acids. Trimming at V came to 1 base and at J to 2 bases, leaving 2 bases not matched to a gene. Looked up from germline, CDR1 is MGHRA and CDR2 is YSYEKL.

This rearrangement joins TRBV28 to TRBJ2-7; a possible D gene is TRBD1 (6 bases). The CDR3 runs 14 residues. The germline V gene encodes CDR1 MDHEN and CDR2 SYDVKM. With 5 bases removed from V and 0 bases from J, the gap between germline ends came to 11 bases. The CDR3 DNA sequence: TGTGCCAGCAGTCAGACAGGTAGCTCCTACGAGCAGTACTTC. It translates to CASSQTGSSYEQYF.

The chain uses TRBV2 and TRBJ2-5, with 7 bases aligning to TRBD2. The CDR3 runs to 12 residues. The germline V gene has CDR1 SNHLY and CDR2 FYNNEI. V shed 8 bases, J shed 1 base, and the junction held 1 base outside the gene matches. The chain's CDR3 is CASGTTQETQYF. DNA for the CDR3: TGTGCCAGCGGGACTACCCAAGAGACCCAGTACTTC.

The gene calls are TRBV28 and TRBJ2-7; 8 bases line up with TRBD1. Germline V gene sequence: CDR1 MDHEN, CDR2 SYDVKM. With 3 bases clipped from V and 5 bases from J, the junction kept 9 bases outside the gene matches. The CDR3 runs 15 residues. CDR3 in amino acids: CASSLDQGARDEQYF. CDR3 coding DNA: TGTGCCAGCAGTTTGGACCAGGGGGCGAGAGACGAGCAGTACTTC.

This chain uses TRBV4-2 with TRBJ2-7; a possible D gene is TRBD1 (6 bases). Germline CDR1 LGHNA, CDR2 YNFKEQ. This CDR3 region has 16 residues. The V end lost 3 bases, the J end lost 0 bases, and 15 bases lay between the germline ends. Here the CDR3 reads CASSQEDRQSSYEQYF. CDR3 nucleotide sequence: TGTGCCAGCAGCCAGGAGGACAGACAAAGCTCCTACGAGCAGTACTTC.

The chain links TRBV2 to TRBJ2-1; TRBD2 matches at 9 bases. Germline loops: CDR1 SNHLY, CDR2 FYNNEI. The CDR3 runs to 14 residues. The trim removed 4 bases at V and 6 bases at J, leaving 4 bases unmatched. The DNA for the CDR3 is TGTGCCAGCAGTGTAGCGGGAGCAGGCAATGAGCAGTTCTTC. Amino acid sequence: CASSVAGAGNEQFF.

This chain links TRBV7-9 with TRBJ1-1; D gene uncertain. Germline V gene sequence: CDR1 SEHNR, CDR2 FQNEAQ (reference sequence). The length of the CDR3 is 14 residues. The V end was cut by 5 bases, the J end by 4 bases, with 14 bases between. In DNA, the CDR3 is TGTGCCAGCAGCCCCGCGGCTCCTTCCACTGAAGCTTTCTTT. This codes for CASSPAAPSTEAFF. The full variable domain, completed using reference TRBV7-9 and TRBJ1-1, is DTGVSQNPRHKITKRGQNVTFRCDPISEHNRLYWYRQTLGQGPEFLTYFQNEAQLEKSRLLSDRFSAERPKGSFSTLEIQRTEQGDSAMYLCASSPAAPSTEAFFGQGTRLTVV.

The J gene is TRBJ1-1, the V gene TRBV7-2; tentatively, D is TRBD1 (6 bases). Per the germline V gene, CDR1 is SGHTA and CDR2 is FQGNSA. CDR3 length equals 13 residues. V gave up 4 bases and J gave up 7 bases, with 13 bases separating them. The CDR3 bases are TGTGCCAGCAGCTCCCGGACAGCCATTGAAGCTTTCTTT. This translates into CASSSRTAIEAFF. The whole variable domain, filled in from reference TRBV7-2 and TRBJ1-1, reads GAGVSQSPSNKVTEKGKDVELRCDPISGHTALYWYRQSLGQGLEFLIYFQGNSAPDKSGLPSDRFSAERTGGSVSTLTIQRTQQEDSAVYLCASSSRTAIEAFFGQGTRLTVV.

The rearrangement joins TRBV4-1 to TRBJ1-2; D is possibly TRBD1 (6 bases). The CDR3 sequence is 17 residues long. Germline CDR1 is MGHRA and CDR2 is YSYEKL. V lost 3 bases and J 7 bases, leaving 24 bases between the germline ends. In DNA form, the CDR3 reads TGCGCCAGCAGCCACCCATCGAGTACAGGGAATACGGGTGGCTACACCTTC. Its translation: CASSHPSSTGNTGGYTF.

The rearrangement joins TRBV5-1 to TRBJ2-2; 11 bases fit TRBD2. Per germline, CDR1 SGHRS and CDR2 YFSETQ. The CDR3 runs to 18 residues. The junction had 12 bases not matched to a gene; V was cut back by 3 bases and J by 5 bases. Here the CDR3 reads CASSSARTSGGWTGELFF. CDR3 coding DNA: TGCGCCAGCAGCTCGGCACGAACTAGCGGGGGTTGGACCGGGGAGCTGTTTTTT.

The chain carries TRBV4-3 and TRBJ1-5; no clear D gene. The CDR3 loop spans 13 amino acids. V lost 0 bases to trimming and J lost 6 bases, with 6 bases between them. The V gene's germline CDR1 is LGHNA and CDR2 YSLEER. The CDR3 region is CASSQDISQPQHF. CDR3 sequence (DNA): TGCGCCAGCAGCCAAGATATTTCTCAGCCCCAGCATTTT.